Shown below are 11 T cell receptor beta chains from a single sample sequenced in a study of CD4+ T cells in melanoma. The method was immunoSEQ multiplex PCR; TCRdb's version includes in-frame clones alone and lacks a portion of them. The table includes approximately 5,700 clones, approximately 68% detected once. The specimen sequenced was cells from a culture (not recorded whether cultured in vitro). These receptors originate from a human donor with melanoma.

The rearrangement links TRBV6-6 to TRBJ1-5; no clear D. The CDR3 spans 14 residues. Germline V gives CDR1 MNHNY, CDR2 SVGAGI (reference sequence). Trimming cost V 2 bases and J 4 bases, with 9 bases left between them. CDR3 DNA: TGTGCCAGCAGTTACACGGGTCGTAATCAGCCCCAGCATTTT. As protein: CASSYTGRNQPQHF.

This sequence joins TRBV19 and TRBJ1-3; D unclear. The CDR3 is made up of 12 amino acids. The germline V gene has CDR1 LNHDA and CDR2 SQIVND (reference sequence). V lost 10 bases and J 0 bases, leaving 7 bases between the germline ends. CDR3 DNA sequence: TGTGCCACTACATACTCTGGAAACACCATATATTTT. It translates to CATTYSGNTIYF.

This sequence joins TRBV5-1 and TRBJ1-1; TRBD1 is a possible D gene (5 bases). CDR3 length: 13 amino acids. Germline CDR1 and CDR2: SGHRS and YFSETQ. Trimming shortened V by 0 bases and J by 7 bases, and 10 bases separated the two germline ends. The CDR3 sequence is CASSLAPGGEAFF. The DNA for the CDR3 is TGCGCCAGCAGCTTGGCCCCTGGGGGTGAAGCTTTCTTT.

The count of this clone is one. The V gene is TRBV28, the J gene TRBJ1-1, with 8 nucleotides matching TRBD1. J gave up 4 bases and V 3 bases, and 1 base lay outside the gene matches. CDR3 length equals 13 residues. Germline loops: CDR1 MDHEN, CDR2 SYDVKM. The CDR3 region has the DNA TGTGCCAGCAGTTTCGGACAGGGCACTGAAGCTTTCTTT. This codes for CASSFGQGTEAFF.

This clone was recorded a few times. This chain uses TRBV12-5 with TRBJ1-2; 9 nucleotides match TRBD1. Germline V gene data show CDR1 as LGHNT and CDR2 as FRNRAP. CDR3 length equals 16 residues. V shed 5 bases and J 1 base; nucleotides not matched to a gene: 8. The CDR3 loop reads CASGLMGTGSNYGYTF. CDR3 nucleotides: TGTGCTAGTGGTCTAATGGGGACAGGGAGTAACTATGGCTACACCTTC.

This rearrangement joins TRBV5-6 to TRBJ2-5; tentative D call: TRBD2 (6 bases). V lost 4 bases to trimming and J lost 1 base, with 14 bases between them. The V gene's germline CDR1 is SGHDT and CDR2 YYEEEE. The CDR3 sequence is 15 residues long. DNA for the CDR3: TGTGCCAGCAGCCCGGGACTCCAACTCCAAGAGACCCAGTACTTC. This gives the protein CASSPGLQLQETQYF.

The chain carries TRBV6-7 and TRBJ1-5, with 9 bases matching TRBD1. TRBV6-7 is flagged as an ORF with uncertain function. V shed 6 bases and J 7 bases; nucleotides not matched to a gene: 4. The CDR3 covers 13 residues. The CDR3 loop is CASSNTGGQPQHF. The CDR3 nucleotides read TGTGCCAGCAGCAATACAGGGGGCCAGCCCCAGCATTTT.

The chain joins TRBV21-1 to TRBJ1-2. TRBV21-1 represents a pseudogene. The CDR3 spans 14 residues. CDR3 in amino acids: CASSKEVTNYGYTF. The CDR3 nucleotides are TGTGCCAGCAGCAAAGAAGTCACTAACTATGGCTACACCTTC.

The table lists this clone with a few counts. The chain recombines TRBV6-5 with TRBJ2-2, with D perhaps matching TRBD2 (5 bases). The CDR3 consists of 12 residues. CDR1 and CDR2 (germline): MNHEY, SVGAGI. The V and J ends lost 6 bases and 6 bases respectively, with 8 bases between them. The CDR3 protein is CASSEGPGELFF. The CDR3 DNA is TGTGCCAGCAGCGAGGGTCCCGGGGAGCTGTTTTTT.

By its share, this clone is hyperexpanded. The chain uses TRBV2 and TRBJ2-3; the D gene is possibly TRBD1 (5 bases). V lost 5 bases and J 3 bases, leaving 6 bases between the germline ends. The germline V gene has CDR1 SNHLY and CDR2 FYNNEI. The CDR3 is made up of 12 amino acids. The CDR3 sequence is CASSSGTDTQYF. As DNA, the CDR3 is TGTGCCAGCAGTTCAGGGACAGATACGCAGTATTTT.

The V gene is TRBV24-1, the J gene TRBJ2-3; possible D gene TRBD1, 5 bases. The V end was cut by 4 bases, the J end by 0 bases, with 10 bases between. Per the germline V gene, CDR1 is KGHDR and CDR2 is SFDVKD. The CDR3 loop spans 15 amino acids. The CDR3, as DNA: TGTGCCACCAGTGACCCTGACAGTAGCACAGATACGCAGTATTTT. Its protein is CATSDPDSSTDTQYF.